This T cell receptor (beta chain) was documented in a study of T cells in Graves' hyperthyroidism and ophthalmopathy. CDR3 length: 15 residues. V shed 7 bases, J shed 7 bases, and the junction held 10 bases outside the gene matches. CDR1 is SNHLY and CDR2 is FYNNEI in the germline V gene. Isolation of PBMCs was performed on 8.5 to 10 ml fresh peripheral blood. This clonotype has at least ten counts. Its specificity is unknown. Whole-study results and caveats: Before onset, by a median of approximately 6.2 months, the model predicted ophthalmopathy.

RNA transcripts gave rise to amplified TCR beta CDR3 regions. Using the HTBI primer set, a first-round RT-PCR was run on the TCR CDR3. Via MiXCR, TCRdb re-called the multiplex PCR reads, giving one row per CDR3 protein. The sample records about 350,000 distinct CDR3 sequences, roughly 18% being singletons. The V and J genes are TRBV2 and TRBJ2-2; 9 positions match TRBD2. This receptor was identified in a woman in her forties with Graves' ophthalmopathy. Sequenced input: blood. The CDR3 reads CASKASGRNDGELFF. For the CDR3, the DNA is TGTGCCAGCAAGGCAAGCGGGAGGAATGACGGGGAGCTGTTTTTT.